The table lists the clone carrying this TCR beta chain with a few counts. No antigen is known for it. The germline V gene encodes CDR1 SGDLS and CDR2 YYNGEE. The V gene end was trimmed by 4 bases and the J gene end by 4 bases; junction bases not matched to a gene: 4. This CDR3 spans 14 amino acids. PCR primers comprised 60 Vbeta and 13 Jbeta primers. Assay used: immunoSEQ multiplex PCR; TCRdb lists only in-frame clones, some missing. The sample yields 120,000 to 150,000 clones, more than 70% seen once. The data derive from a study of cytomegalovirus exposure and HLA in healthy donors. Looking at the study overall: Earlier sequencing of about 179 million T cells yielded 100 million to 140 million unique TCR beta sequences. Findings and caveats of the study: Relative to equally common others, HLA-associated TCR beta chains showed greater clonal expansion in a later analysis.

The sample was PBMCs. The TCR was taken from a male donor in good health and CMV-seropositive. The chain uses TRBV9 and TRBJ1-2; 10 positions agree with TRBD1. The CDR3 sequence: CASSFGQGGYGYTF. The CDR3 DNA reads as TGTGCCAGCAGCTTCGGACAGGGGGGCTATGGCTACACCTTC.